This TCR beta chain was found in a study of T cell responses to AZD1222 COVID-19 vaccine. Study-level points and caveats: Baseline antibody screening turned up just a handful of seropositive AZD1222 recipients. Donors skewed white British and female; clonal diversity was possibly underestimated. Sampling captured repertoires only after the peak T cell response.

Germline values: CDR1 SQVTM, CDR2 ANQGSEA. J gave up 7 bases and V 6 bases, and 13 bases lay outside the gene matches. The CDR3 is made up of 15 amino acids. The data were produced by immunoSEQ multiplex PCR, yet TCRdb's version contains in-frame clones alone and is incomplete. The sample lists 90,000 to 120,000 clones, about 89% occurring once. In regard to this clone: Its antigen is undetermined.

The input for sequencing was peripheral blood, taken 28 days after the second AZD1222 dose. The clonotype comes from an adult who received the AZD1222 COVID-19 vaccine. The chain employs TRBV29-1 and TRBJ1-5, with 9 bases that match TRBD1. Here the CDR3 reads CSVIPTGGSGQPQHF. The CDR3 bases are TGCAGCGTCATACCAACAGGGGGCTCAGGGCAGCCCCAGCATTTT.